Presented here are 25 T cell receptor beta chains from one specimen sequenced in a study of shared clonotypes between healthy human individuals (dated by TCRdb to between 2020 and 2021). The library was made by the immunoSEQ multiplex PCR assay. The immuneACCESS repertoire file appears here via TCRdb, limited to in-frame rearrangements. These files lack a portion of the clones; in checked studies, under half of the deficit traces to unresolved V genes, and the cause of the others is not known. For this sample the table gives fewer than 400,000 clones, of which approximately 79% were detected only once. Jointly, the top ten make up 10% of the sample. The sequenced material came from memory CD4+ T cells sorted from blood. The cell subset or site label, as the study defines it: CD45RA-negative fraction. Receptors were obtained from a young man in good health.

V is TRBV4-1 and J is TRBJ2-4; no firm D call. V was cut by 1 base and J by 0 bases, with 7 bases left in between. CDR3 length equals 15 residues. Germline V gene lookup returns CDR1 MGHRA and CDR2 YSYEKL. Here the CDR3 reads CASSQVRLAKNIQYF. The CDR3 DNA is TGCGCCAGCAGCCAAGTCCGACTAGCCAAAAACATTCAGTACTTC.

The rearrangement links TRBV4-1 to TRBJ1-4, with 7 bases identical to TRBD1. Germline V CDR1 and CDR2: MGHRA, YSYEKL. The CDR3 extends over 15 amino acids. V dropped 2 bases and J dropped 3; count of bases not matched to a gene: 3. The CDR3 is CASSQTGVPNEKLFF. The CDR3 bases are TGCGCCAGCAGCCAAACAGGGGTGCCTAATGAAAAACTGTTTTTT.

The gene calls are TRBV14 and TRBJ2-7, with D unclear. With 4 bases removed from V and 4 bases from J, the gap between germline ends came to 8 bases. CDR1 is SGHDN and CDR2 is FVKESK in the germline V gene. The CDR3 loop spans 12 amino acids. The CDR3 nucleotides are TGTGCCAGCAGCCGGTCCCCTTACGAGCAGTACTTC. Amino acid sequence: CASSRSPYEQYF.

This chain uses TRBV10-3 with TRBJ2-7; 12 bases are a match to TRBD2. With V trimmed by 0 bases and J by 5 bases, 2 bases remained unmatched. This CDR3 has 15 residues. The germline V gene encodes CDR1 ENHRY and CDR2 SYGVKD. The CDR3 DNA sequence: TGTGCCATCAGTGAGTCCAGACTAGCGGGAGACGAGCAGTACTTC. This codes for CAISESRLAGDEQYF.

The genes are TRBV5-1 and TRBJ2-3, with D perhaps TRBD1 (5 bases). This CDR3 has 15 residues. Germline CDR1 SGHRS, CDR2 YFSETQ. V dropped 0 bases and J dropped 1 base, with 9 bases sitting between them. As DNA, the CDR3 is TGCGCCAGCAGCTTGGCCCCAGGGCGCACAGATACGCAGTATTTT. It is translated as CASSLAPGRTDTQYF.

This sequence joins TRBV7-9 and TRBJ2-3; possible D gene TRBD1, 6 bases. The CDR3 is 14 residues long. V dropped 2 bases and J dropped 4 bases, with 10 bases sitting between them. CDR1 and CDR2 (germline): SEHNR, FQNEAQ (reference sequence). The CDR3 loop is CASSLSGAADTQYF. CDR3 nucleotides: TGTGCCAGCAGCTTATCAGGGGCTGCAGATACGCAGTATTTT. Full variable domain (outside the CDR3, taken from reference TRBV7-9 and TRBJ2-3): DTGVSQNPRHKITKRGQNVTFRCDPISEHNRLYWYRQTLGQGPEFLTYFQNEAQLEKSRLLSDRFSAERPKGSFSTLEIQRTEQGDSAMYLCASSLSGAADTQYFGPGTRLTVL.

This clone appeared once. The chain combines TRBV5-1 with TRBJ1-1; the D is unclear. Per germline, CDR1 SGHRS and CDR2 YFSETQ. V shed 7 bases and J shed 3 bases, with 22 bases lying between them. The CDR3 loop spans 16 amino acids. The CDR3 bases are TGCGCCAGCGAGCCCCTAGGGCGGGCTAGTTACACTGAAGCTTTCTTT. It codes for CASEPLGRASYTEAFF.

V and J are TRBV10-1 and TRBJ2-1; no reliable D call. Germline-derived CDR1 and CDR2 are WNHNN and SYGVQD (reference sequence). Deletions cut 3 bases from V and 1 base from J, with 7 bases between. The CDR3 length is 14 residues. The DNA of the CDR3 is TGCGCCAGCAGTGATCGACTTTCCTACAATGAGCAGTTCTTC. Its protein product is CASSDRLSYNEQFF.

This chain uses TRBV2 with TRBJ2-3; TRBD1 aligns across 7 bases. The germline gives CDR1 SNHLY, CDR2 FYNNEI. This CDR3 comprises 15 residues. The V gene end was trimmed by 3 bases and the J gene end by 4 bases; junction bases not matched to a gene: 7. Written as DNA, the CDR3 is TGTGCCAGCAGTGACGAGGGGGCGGGTGCAGATACGCAGTATTTT. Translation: CASSDEGAGADTQYF.

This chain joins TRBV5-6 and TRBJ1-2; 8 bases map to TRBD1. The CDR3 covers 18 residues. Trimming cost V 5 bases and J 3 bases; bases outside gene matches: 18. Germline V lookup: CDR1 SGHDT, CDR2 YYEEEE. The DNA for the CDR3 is TGTGCCAGCAGGGGTCCCAGGGGGCTGACCTTGGGGGACTATGGCTACACCTTC. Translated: CASRGPRGLTLGDYGYTF.

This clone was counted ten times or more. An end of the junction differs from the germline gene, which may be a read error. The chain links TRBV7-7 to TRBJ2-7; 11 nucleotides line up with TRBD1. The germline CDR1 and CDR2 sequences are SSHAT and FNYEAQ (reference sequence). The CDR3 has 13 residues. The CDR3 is CASSSDRGQEQYF. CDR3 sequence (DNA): TGTGCTAGCAGCTCGGACAGGGGGCAAGAGCAGTACTTC. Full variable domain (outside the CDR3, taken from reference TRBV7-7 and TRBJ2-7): GAGVSQSPRYKVTKRGQDVTLRCDPISSHATLYWYQQALGQGPEFLTYFNYEAQPDKSGLPSDRFSAERPEGSISTLTIQRTEQRDSAMYRCASSSDRGQEQYFGPGTRLTVT.

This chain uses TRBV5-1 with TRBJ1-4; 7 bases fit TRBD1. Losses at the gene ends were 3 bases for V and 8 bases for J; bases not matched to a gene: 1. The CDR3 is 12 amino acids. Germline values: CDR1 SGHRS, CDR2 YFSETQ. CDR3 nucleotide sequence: TGCGCCAGCAGCTGGACAGGCGAAAAACTGTTTTTT. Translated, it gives CASSWTGEKLFF.

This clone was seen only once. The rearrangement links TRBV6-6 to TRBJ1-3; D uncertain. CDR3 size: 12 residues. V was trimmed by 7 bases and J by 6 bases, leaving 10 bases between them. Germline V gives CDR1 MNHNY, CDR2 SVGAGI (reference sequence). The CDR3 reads CASTVGENTIYF. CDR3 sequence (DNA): TGTGCCAGCACGGTTGGCGAAAACACCATATATTTT.

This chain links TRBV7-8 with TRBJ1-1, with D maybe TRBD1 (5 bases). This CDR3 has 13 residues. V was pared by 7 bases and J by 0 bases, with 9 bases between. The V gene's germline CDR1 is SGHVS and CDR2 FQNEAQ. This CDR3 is CASTLTVNTEAFF. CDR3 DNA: TGTGCCAGCACCTTGACAGTGAACACTGAAGCTTTCTTT.

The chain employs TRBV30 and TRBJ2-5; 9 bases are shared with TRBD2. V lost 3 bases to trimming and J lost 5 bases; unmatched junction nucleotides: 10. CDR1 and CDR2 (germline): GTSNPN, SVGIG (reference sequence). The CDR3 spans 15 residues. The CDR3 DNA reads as TGTGCCTGGAGCTCCGGGACTAGCAACTTGGAGACCCAGTACTTC. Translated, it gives CAWSSGTSNLETQYF.

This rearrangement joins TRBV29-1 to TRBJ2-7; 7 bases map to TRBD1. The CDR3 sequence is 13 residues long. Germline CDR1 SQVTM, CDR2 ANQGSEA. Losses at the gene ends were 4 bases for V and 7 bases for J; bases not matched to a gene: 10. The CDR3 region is CSVGSLPRGEQYF. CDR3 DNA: TGCAGCGTTGGTAGCCTCCCCAGGGGGGAGCAGTACTTC.

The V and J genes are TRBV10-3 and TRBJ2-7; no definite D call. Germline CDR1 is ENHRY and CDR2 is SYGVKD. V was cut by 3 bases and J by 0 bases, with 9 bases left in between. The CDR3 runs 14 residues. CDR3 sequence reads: CAISDASLSYEQYF. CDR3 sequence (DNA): TGTGCCATCAGTGATGCCAGCCTCTCCTACGAGCAGTACTTC.

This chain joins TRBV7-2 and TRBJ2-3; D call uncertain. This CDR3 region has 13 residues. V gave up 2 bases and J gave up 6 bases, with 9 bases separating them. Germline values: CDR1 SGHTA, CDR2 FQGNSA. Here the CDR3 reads CASSLLGSDTQYF. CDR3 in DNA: TGTGCCAGCAGCTTACTGGGTTCTGATACGCAGTATTTT.

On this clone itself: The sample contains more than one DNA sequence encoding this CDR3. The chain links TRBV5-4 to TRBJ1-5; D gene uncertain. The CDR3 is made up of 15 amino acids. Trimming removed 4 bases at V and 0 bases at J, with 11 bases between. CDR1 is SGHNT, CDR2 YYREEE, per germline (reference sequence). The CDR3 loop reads CASSRDGNSNQPQHF. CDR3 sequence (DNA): TGTGCCAGCAGCCGTGACGGGAATAGCAATCAGCCCCAGCATTTT.

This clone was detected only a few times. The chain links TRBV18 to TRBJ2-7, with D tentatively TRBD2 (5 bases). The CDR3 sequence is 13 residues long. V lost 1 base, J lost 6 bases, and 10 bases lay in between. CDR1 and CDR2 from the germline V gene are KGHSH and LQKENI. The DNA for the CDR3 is TGTGCCAGCTCACCACTCCTGGACTCCGAGCAGTACTTC. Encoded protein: CASSPLLDSEQYF. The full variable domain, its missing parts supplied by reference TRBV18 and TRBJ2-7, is NAGVMQNPRHLVRRRGQEARLRCSPMKGHSHVYWYRQLPEEGLKFMVYLQKENIIDESGMPKERFSAEFPKEGPSILRIQQVVRGDSAAYFCASSPLLDSEQYFGPGTRLTVT.

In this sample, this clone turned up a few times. For the CDR3, the DNA is TGTGCCAGCAGTCCCCCCCGCAGGGAGTATTGGGAAAAACTGTTTTTT. Amino acid sequence: CASSPPRREYWEKLFF. The rearrangement links TRBV28 to TRBJ1-4; D may be TRBD1 (5 bases). This CDR3 spans 16 amino acids. CDR1 is MDHEN and CDR2 is SYDVKM in the germline V gene. The V and J ends lost 5 bases and 8 bases respectively, with 21 bases between them.

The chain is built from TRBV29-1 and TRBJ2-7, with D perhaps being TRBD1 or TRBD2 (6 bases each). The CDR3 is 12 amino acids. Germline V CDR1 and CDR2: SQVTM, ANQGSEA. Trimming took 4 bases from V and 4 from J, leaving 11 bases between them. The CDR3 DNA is TGCAGCGTTGGAGTAGGGGGGTACGAGCAGTACTTC. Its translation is CSVGVGGYEQYF.

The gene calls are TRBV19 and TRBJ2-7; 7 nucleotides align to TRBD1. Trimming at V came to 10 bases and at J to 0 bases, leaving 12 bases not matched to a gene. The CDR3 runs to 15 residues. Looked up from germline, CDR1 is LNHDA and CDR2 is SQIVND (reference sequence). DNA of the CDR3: TGTGCCACCAAAGTATATGGGACAGCCTCCTACGAGCAGTACTTC. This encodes CATKVYGTASYEQYF.

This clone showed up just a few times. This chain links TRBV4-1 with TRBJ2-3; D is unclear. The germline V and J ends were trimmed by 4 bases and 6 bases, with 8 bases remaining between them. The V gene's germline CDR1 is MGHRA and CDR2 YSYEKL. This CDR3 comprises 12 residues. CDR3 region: CASSLPKDTQYF. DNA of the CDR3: TGCGCCAGCAGCCTCCCTAAGGATACGCAGTATTTT.

The CDR3 DNA reads as TGCGCCAGCAGCGTGAGAGGGGAGGGCCAAGATACGCAGTATTTT. It encodes CASSVRGEGQDTQYF. This sequence joins TRBV4-3 and TRBJ2-3, with 7 bases that match TRBD2. The J segment lost 5 bases and the V segment lost 5 bases, leaving 10 bases of the junction unmatched. Germline V gene sequence: CDR1 LGHNA, CDR2 YSLEER. The CDR3 consists of 15 residues.